This T cell receptor (beta chain) was profiled in a study of blood T cell repertoires in COVID-19. About the research overall: Sites across the United States, Italy and Spain contributed samples from acute and convalescent COVID-19. In each case, the material was cDNA or gDNA derived from T cells, B-cell-depleted T cells, or PBMCs.

Germline CDR1 MDHEN, CDR2 SYDVKM. CDR3 length equals 14 residues. V was clipped by 6 bases and J by 2 bases; unmatched bases: 6. Authors' processing steps: Estimation of nucleated cell counts was performed using reference gene primer amplification. TCRdb's copy holds only in-frame clones and misses some; the assay was immunoSEQ multiplex PCR. V, J and clone size derive from that table, while D and trimming were established from the DNA sequence. The data hold about 280,000 clones, with 83% observed a single time. The chain uses TRBV28 and TRBJ1-2; 7 nucleotides align to TRBD1. This clonotype originated in a woman in her 50s who had recovered from COVID-19. The sequenced sample was peripheral blood. The CDR3 spells CASRLGGQNYGYTF. In nucleotides, the CDR3 is TGTGCCAGCAGGCTAGGGGGCCAAAACTATGGCTACACCTTC.